The rows below give T cell receptor beta chains drawn from one sample of a study of blood T cell repertoires in COVID-19. The table came from immunoSEQ multiplex PCR; TCRdb's copy has only in-frame clones and leaves some out. The data hold 270,000 or so clones, with roughly 90% observed a single time. The sequenced sample was peripheral blood. The receptors derive from a woman between 40 and 50 years old who had recovered from COVID-19. CDR3s include the opening cysteine and the closing phenylalanine or tryptophan. The D gene is left open where the match is weak. For some rows the clone size is stated as once, few or many, or as a class when expanded; others skip it.

cdr3_length: 15; v_call: TRBV6-4; d_call: .; j_call: TRBJ1-4; clone_size: .; cdr3_aa: CASSTGTRANEKLFF; cdr3_nt: TGTGCCAGCAGTACCGGGACAAGGGCGAATGAAAAACTGTTTTTT
cdr3_length: 17; v_call: TRBV6-1; d_call: .; j_call: TRBJ2-7; clone_size: once; cdr3_aa: CASREWTAQDRAYEQYF; cdr3_nt: TGTGCCAGCAGGGAATGGACAGCCCAGGACCGGGCCTACGAGCAGTACTTC
cdr3_length: 15; v_call: TRBV15; d_call: .; j_call: TRBJ1-1; clone_size: .; cdr3_aa: CATSIDSVLNTEAFF; cdr3_nt: TGTGCCACCAGCATTGATAGCGTCTTGAACACTGAAGCTTTCTTT
cdr3_length: 14; v_call: TRBV24-1; d_call: .; j_call: TRBJ2-2; clone_size: .; cdr3_aa: CATTETANTGELFF; cdr3_nt: TGTGCCACCACCGAGACAGCGAACACCGGGGAGCTGTTTTTT
cdr3_length: 15; v_call: TRBV7-8; d_call: TRBD2; j_call: TRBJ2-1; clone_size: .; cdr3_aa: CASSTLWGREDEQFF; cdr3_nt: TGTGCCAGCAGCACCCTTTGGGGGAGGGAGGATGAGCAGTTCTTC
cdr3_length: 15; v_call: TRBV7-9; d_call: TRBD1; j_call: TRBJ2-7; clone_size: .; cdr3_aa: CASRNGTGYSYEQYF; cdr3_nt: TGTGCCAGCAGGAACGGGACAGGCTACTCCTACGAGCAGTACTTC
cdr3_length: 15; v_call: TRBV20-1; d_call: .; j_call: TRBJ2-5; clone_size: .; cdr3_aa: CSASRSGGVRETQYF; cdr3_nt: TGCAGTGCTAGTAGGAGCGGAGGGGTGCGGGAGACCCAGTACTTC
cdr3_length: 14; v_call: TRBV3-1/TRBV3-2; d_call: TRBD1; j_call: TRBJ2-7; clone_size: .; cdr3_aa: CASSTGQGIGKQYF; cdr3_nt: TGTGCCAGCAGCACGGGACAGGGGATTGGTAAGCAGTACTTC
cdr3_length: 12; v_call: TRBV30; d_call: .; j_call: TRBJ1-2; clone_size: .; cdr3_aa: CAWTQGDYGYTF; cdr3_nt: TGTGCCTGGACGCAGGGCGACTATGGCTACACCTTC
cdr3_length: 15; v_call: TRBV24-1; d_call: TRBD2; j_call: TRBJ2-1; clone_size: .; cdr3_aa: CATSDAGGRGDEQFF; cdr3_nt: TGTGCCACCAGTGATGCGGGGGGGCGCGGTGATGAGCAGTTCTTC
cdr3_length: 14; v_call: TRBV3-1/TRBV3-2; d_call: .; j_call: TRBJ2-7; clone_size: .; cdr3_aa: CASSPMGGSYEQYF; cdr3_nt: TGTGCCAGCAGCCCAATGGGCGGGTCCTACGAGCAGTACTTC
cdr3_length: 18; v_call: TRBV19; d_call: TRBD2; j_call: TRBJ2-1; clone_size: .; cdr3_aa: CASSIDLGQTSRFDEQFF; cdr3_nt: TGTGCCAGTAGTATAGATCTAGGTCAGACTAGCAGGTTTGATGAGCAGTTCTTC
cdr3_length: 14; v_call: TRBV13; d_call: TRBD1; j_call: TRBJ1-2; clone_size: few; cdr3_aa: CASSLYGRGVGYTF; cdr3_nt: TGTGCCAGCAGCTTATATGGCAGGGGGGTCGGCTACACCTTC
cdr3_length: 16; v_call: TRBV5-5; d_call: .; j_call: TRBJ1-2; clone_size: once; cdr3_aa: CASSLANQENNYGYTF; cdr3_nt: TGTGCCAGCAGCTTGGCCAATCAGGAAAATAACTATGGCTACACCTTC
cdr3_length: 15; v_call: TRBV19; d_call: .; j_call: TRBJ1-2; clone_size: .; cdr3_aa: CASSMVFGAQPHYTF; cdr3_nt: TGTGCCAGTAGTATGGTGTTTGGGGCCCAACCCCACTACACCTTC
cdr3_length: 13; v_call: TRBV9; d_call: .; j_call: TRBJ2-5; clone_size: few; cdr3_aa: CASSVRPGETQYF; cdr3_nt: TGTGCCAGCAGCGTGAGGCCGGGAGAGACCCAGTACTTC
cdr3_length: 16; v_call: TRBV6-5; d_call: TRBD1; j_call: TRBJ2-7; clone_size: .; cdr3_aa: CASSYSRDRVDGEQYF; cdr3_nt: TGTGCCAGCAGTTACTCGAGGGACAGGGTTGATGGCGAGCAGTACTTC
cdr3_length: 14; v_call: TRBV27; d_call: .; j_call: TRBJ2-7; clone_size: .; cdr3_aa: CASRFSPMSSEQYF; cdr3_nt: TGTGCCAGCAGGTTTAGTCCCATGTCTAGCGAGCAGTACTTC
cdr3_length: 11; v_call: TRBV30; d_call: .; j_call: TRBJ1-2; clone_size: .; cdr3_aa: CAWRGGGGYTF; cdr3_nt: TGTGCCTGGAGGGGAGGGGGTGGCTACACCTTC
cdr3_length: 17; v_call: TRBV5-1; d_call: TRBD1; j_call: TRBJ2-2; clone_size: .; cdr3_aa: CASSFLMTGGVAGELFF; cdr3_nt: TGCGCCAGCAGCTTCCTAATGACAGGGGGGGTCGCCGGGGAGCTGTTTTTT
cdr3_length: 19; v_call: TRBV18; d_call: TRBD2; j_call: TRBJ2-7; clone_size: .; cdr3_aa: CASSPLMPGQGAGGLEQYF; cdr3_nt: TGTGCCAGCTCACCACTTATGCCAGGCCAAGGAGCGGGAGGTCTCGAGCAGTACTTC
cdr3_length: 16; v_call: TRBV18; d_call: .; j_call: TRBJ2-7; clone_size: few; cdr3_aa: CASSPGDGSGLAEQYF; cdr3_nt: TGTGCCAGCTCACCCGGGGACGGGAGTGGGCTTGCCGAGCAGTACTTC
cdr3_length: 15; v_call: TRBV7-8; d_call: TRBD1; j_call: TRBJ1-2; clone_size: .; cdr3_aa: CASSPRTGVDYGYTF; cdr3_nt: TGTGCCAGCAGCCCCAGGACAGGGGTTGATTATGGCTACACCTTC
cdr3_length: 15; v_call: TRBV6-5; d_call: .; j_call: TRBJ1-4; clone_size: .; cdr3_aa: CASVLRAGVGEKLFF; cdr3_nt: TGTGCCAGCGTCTTAAGGGCGGGGGTAGGTGAAAAACTGTTTTTT
cdr3_length: 14; v_call: TRBV28; d_call: TRBD1; j_call: TRBJ1-2; clone_size: .; cdr3_aa: CASRGQETNYGYTF; cdr3_nt: TGTGCCAGCAGAGGACAGGAAACTAACTATGGCTACACCTTC
cdr3_length: 16; v_call: TRBV6-1; d_call: TRBD2; j_call: TRBJ2-1; clone_size: .; cdr3_aa: CASSEAGTSGSREQFF; cdr3_nt: TGTGCCAGCAGTGAAGCCGGGACTAGCGGGAGCCGTGAGCAGTTCTTC
cdr3_length: 13; v_call: TRBV13; d_call: .; j_call: TRBJ2-1; clone_size: .; cdr3_aa: CASSLERSDEQFF; cdr3_nt: TGTGCCAGCAGCTTAGAGAGGTCCGATGAGCAGTTCTTC
cdr3_length: 15; v_call: TRBV19; d_call: .; j_call: TRBJ2-7; clone_size: .; cdr3_aa: CASSRSPPGGAEQYF; cdr3_nt: TGTGCCAGTAGCCGTTCCCCCCCTGGGGGGGCGGAGCAGTACTTC
cdr3_length: 14; v_call: TRBV3-1/TRBV3-2; d_call: .; j_call: TRBJ2-1; clone_size: .; cdr3_aa: CASSTDLLGGEQFF; cdr3_nt: TGTGCCAGCAGCACAGATCTCCTCGGGGGTGAGCAGTTCTTC
cdr3_length: 14; v_call: TRBV12-5; d_call: TRBD1; j_call: TRBJ2-4; clone_size: .; cdr3_aa: CASGPGQGADIQYF; cdr3_nt: TGTGCTAGTGGCCCGGGACAGGGGGCGGACATTCAGTACTTC
cdr3_length: 13; v_call: TRBV10-3; d_call: .; j_call: TRBJ1-4; clone_size: .; cdr3_aa: CAIQGATNEKLFF; cdr3_nt: TGTGCCATCCAGGGTGCAACTAATGAAAAACTGTTTTTT
cdr3_length: 17; v_call: TRBV24-1; d_call: .; j_call: TRBJ2-3; clone_size: .; cdr3_aa: CATSDSSTVPSTDTQYF; cdr3_nt: TGTGCCACCAGTGATTCCTCGACAGTGCCAAGCACAGATACGCAGTATTTT
cdr3_length: 17; v_call: TRBV7-8; d_call: TRBD1; j_call: TRBJ2-7; clone_size: .; cdr3_aa: CASSLPSAGTGGHEQYF; cdr3_nt: TGTGCCAGCAGCTTACCCAGCGCCGGGACAGGGGGCCACGAGCAGTACTTC
cdr3_length: 15; v_call: TRBV5-1; d_call: TRBD1; j_call: TRBJ2-2; clone_size: .; cdr3_aa: CASSFTGGAPGELFF; cdr3_nt: TGCGCCAGCAGTTTCACAGGGGGCGCCCCCGGGGAGCTGTTTTTT
cdr3_length: 14; v_call: TRBV18; d_call: .; j_call: TRBJ1-5; clone_size: .; cdr3_aa: CASSRGTSNQPQHF; cdr3_nt: TGTGCCAGCTCACGGGGCACTAGCAATCAGCCCCAGCATTTT
cdr3_length: 17; v_call: TRBV28; d_call: TRBD1; j_call: TRBJ1-3; clone_size: few; cdr3_aa: CASSRQGGSFSGNTIYF; cdr3_nt: TGTGCCAGCAGCCGGCAAGGGGGCTCGTTCTCTGGAAACACCATATATTTT
cdr3_length: 16; v_call: TRBV11-2; d_call: TRBD2; j_call: TRBJ2-1; clone_size: .; cdr3_aa: CASSLQLAGGKVEQFF; cdr3_nt: TGTGCCAGCAGCTTACAACTCGCGGGGGGTAAAGTTGAGCAGTTCTTC
cdr3_length: 14; v_call: TRBV7-3; d_call: .; j_call: TRBJ2-2; clone_size: .; cdr3_aa: CASSSPGLAGELFF; cdr3_nt: TGTGCCAGCAGCTCCCCTGGGCTAGCGGGGGAGCTGTTTTTT
cdr3_length: 11; v_call: TRBV28; d_call: .; j_call: TRBJ1-5; clone_size: .; cdr3_aa: CASRRNQPQHF; cdr3_nt: TGTGCCAGTCGTCGCAATCAGCCCCAGCATTTT
cdr3_length: 17; v_call: TRBV19; d_call: TRBD2; j_call: TRBJ2-5; clone_size: .; cdr3_aa: CASSTGTSGSFGETQYF; cdr3_nt: TGTGCCAGTAGTACGGGGACTAGCGGGAGTTTTGGAGAGACCCAGTACTTC
cdr3_length: 15; v_call: TRBV2; d_call: TRBD1; j_call: TRBJ1-3; clone_size: .; cdr3_aa: CASARQGLSGNTIYF; cdr3_nt: TGTGCCAGCGCAAGACAGGGACTCTCTGGAAACACCATATATTTT
cdr3_length: 18; v_call: TRBV3-1/TRBV3-2; d_call: TRBD2; j_call: TRBJ2-3; clone_size: .; cdr3_aa: CASSQGGLAGGRTDTQYF; cdr3_nt: TGTGCCAGCAGCCAAGGGGGACTAGCGGGAGGACGCACAGATACGCAGTATTTT
cdr3_length: 14; v_call: TRBV14; d_call: .; j_call: TRBJ2-7; clone_size: .; cdr3_aa: CASSQGQSPYEQYF; cdr3_nt: TGTGCCAGCAGCCAAGGACAGTCACCCTACGAGCAGTACTTC
cdr3_length: 16; v_call: TRBV7-3; d_call: TRBD2; j_call: TRBJ2-1; clone_size: .; cdr3_aa: CASSLGAAGGLDEQFF; cdr3_nt: TGTGCCAGCAGCTTAGGGGCAGCGGGAGGGCTGGATGAGCAGTTCTTC
cdr3_length: 14; v_call: TRBV7-9; d_call: TRBD1; j_call: TRBJ2-5; clone_size: .; cdr3_aa: CASSHRGQGETQYF; cdr3_nt: TGTGCCAGCAGCCACAGGGGCCAGGGAGAGACCCAGTACTTC